A single sample is the source of the 22 T cell receptor beta chains below, sequenced in a study of T cell changes during pregnancy in multiple sclerosis. The repertoire was sequenced with immunoSEQ multiplex PCR; TCRdb's copy has only in-frame clones and lacks some. The sample contains roughly 40,000 clones, about 90% of which appear only once. The source was CD4+ T cells from peripheral blood mononuclear cells, collected before pregnancy. These receptors came from a female donor with multiple sclerosis, enrolled in a pregnancy study.

This chain connects TRBV18 to TRBJ1-5; 7 bases align to TRBD1. Germline lookup yields CDR1 KGHSH and CDR2 LQKENI. After removal of 2 bases from V and 8 bases from J, the junction contained 9 bases not matched to a gene. This CDR3 comprises 15 residues. Here the CDR3 DNA reads TGTGCCAGCTCACCAGGAGGGGGCGGATCGGAGCCCCAGCATTTT. Translation: CASSPGGGGSEPQHF.

The chain carries TRBV5-4 and TRBJ1-1; D uncertain. The V end was cut by 0 bases, the J end by 1 base, with 7 bases between. The CDR3 totals 14 residues. Germline CDR1 SGHNT, CDR2 YYREEE (reference sequence). CDR3 protein: CASSLGLKNTEAFF. The CDR3 DNA sequence: TGTGCCAGCAGCTTGGGACTCAAGAACACTGAAGCTTTCTTT.

The chain uses TRBV6-5 and TRBJ2-5; D possibly corresponds to TRBD2 (6 bases). Deletions cut 4 bases from V and 7 bases from J, with 16 bases between. Germline V gives CDR1 MNHEY, CDR2 SVGAGI. CDR3 size: 14 residues. The CDR3 DNA reads TGTGCCAGCAGTTCCCGCGGGATCTCTGGGACCCAGTACTTC. Residues: CASSSRGISGTQYF.

About this clone: The same CDR3 can be traced to other DNA sequences in this sample. The genes are TRBV6-4 and TRBJ2-3; 9 bases agree with TRBD2. V trimming: 2 bases; J trimming: 4 bases; junction bases outside the gene matches: 1. Looked up from germline, CDR1 is MRHNA and CDR2 is SNTAGT. This CDR3 is 14 amino acids long. The CDR3 spells CASSDGGGADTQYF. In nucleotides, the CDR3 is TGTGCCAGCAGTGACGGCGGGGGGGCAGATACGCAGTATTTT.

The chain uses TRBV11-1 and TRBJ2-3; D not certain. The CDR3 has 16 amino acids. V lost 1 base and J 0 bases, leaving 11 bases between the germline ends. CDR1 is SGHAT, CDR2 FQDESV, per germline (reference sequence). The CDR3 region is CASSLGNSLSTDTQYF. For the CDR3, the DNA is TGTGCCAGCAGCTTAGGAAATAGCCTGAGCACAGATACGCAGTATTTT.

This clone was counted a single time. This chain joins TRBV6-5 and TRBJ2-5; TRBD2 might be the D (5 bases). This CDR3 has 15 amino acids. CDR1 is MNHEY and CDR2 is SVGAGI in the germline V gene. The V gene lost 0 bases and the J gene lost 6 bases, with 14 bases spanning the gap. CDR3 in DNA: TGTGCCAGCAGTTACTCCCTACTAGTGGGAAAGACCCAGTACTTC. Translation gives CASSYSLLVGKTQYF.

This chain links TRBV7-9 with TRBJ2-5; 7 bases agree with TRBD2. Germline lookup yields CDR1 SEHNR and CDR2 FQNEAQ (reference sequence). V lost 5 bases, J lost 5 bases, and 5 bases stayed unmatched. The CDR3 is 13 amino acids. CDR3 sequence reads: CASSRRGGETQYF. CDR3 nucleotides: TGTGCCAGCAGCCGCCGGGGAGGGGAGACCCAGTACTTC.

This sequence joins TRBV7-2 and TRBJ1-6, with 7 bases that match TRBD1. There are 15 residues in the CDR3. The trim removed 5 bases at V and 8 bases at J, leaving 9 bases unmatched. Germline loops: CDR1 SGHTA, CDR2 FQGNSA. This chain's CDR3 is CASSPRDSTYSPLHF. In DNA form, the CDR3 reads TGTGCCAGCAGCCCACGGGACAGTACCTATTCACCCCTCCACTTT.

This clone was seen just once. V is TRBV7-8 and J is TRBJ2-5, with D hard to call. V dropped 2 bases and J dropped 7 bases, with 11 bases sitting between them. Per the germline V gene, CDR1 is SGHVS and CDR2 is FQNEAQ. The CDR3 runs 13 residues. CDR3 in amino acids: CASSLRTTGTQYF. Here the CDR3 DNA reads TGTGCCAGCAGCTTACGTACCACGGGGACCCAGTACTTC.

V is TRBV4-3 and J is TRBJ2-7, with D perhaps TRBD2 (7 bases). The CDR3 runs to 14 residues. Germline CDR1 LGHNA, CDR2 YSLEER. V lost 0 bases and J lost 6, with 12 bases in between. CDR3 coding DNA: TGCGCCAGCAGCCAAGATGGGGGGGCTGCCGAGCAGTACTTC. As protein: CASSQDGGAAEQYF.

In its sample, this clone was seen once. This chain uses TRBV6-6 with TRBJ1-5; a weak D match, TRBD1 (6 bases). The germline V and J ends were trimmed by 6 bases and 0 bases, with 12 bases remaining between them. The CDR3 runs 15 residues. Germline V gene lookup returns CDR1 MNHNY and CDR2 SVGAGI (reference sequence). The CDR3 DNA follows: TGTGCCAGCAGCCCGGACAGAATTAGCAATCAGCCCCAGCATTTT. Amino acids: CASSPDRISNQPQHF.

This clone occurred a few times. V gene TRBV2 combines with J gene TRBJ2-7; D is ambiguous. The V gene's germline CDR1 is SNHLY and CDR2 FYNNEI. V was pared by 6 bases and J by 4 bases, with 7 bases between. CDR3 length: 11 amino acids. In DNA form, the CDR3 reads TGTGCCAGCAGGAGTTTTTACGAGCAGTACTTC. It encodes CASRSFYEQYF.

V and J are TRBV18 and TRBJ1-5, with 7 bases aligning to TRBD1. With V trimmed by 3 bases and J by 0 bases, 2 bases remained unmatched. This CDR3 has 15 residues. CDR1 is KGHSH, CDR2 LQKENI, per germline. CDR3 nucleotide sequence: TGTGCCAGCTCACCCAGGGGGGATAGCAATCAGCCCCAGCATTTT. As protein: CASSPRGDSNQPQHF.

The chain combines TRBV6-1 with TRBJ2-7; weak D call: TRBD1 (5 bases). Trimming pared 2 bases from V and 9 bases from J, leaving 14 bases between. There are 13 residues in the CDR3. Germline V gives CDR1 MNHNS, CDR2 SASEGT. The CDR3 DNA reads as TGTGCCAGCAGTGAATTACAGGCCTTGGGGCAGTACTTC. This gives the protein CASSELQALGQYF.

This clone was detected only once. The chain is built from TRBV19 and TRBJ1-1; maybe TRBD1 (5 bases). Germline CDR1 is LNHDA and CDR2 is SQIVND (reference sequence). There are 13 residues in the CDR3. Trimming stripped 4 bases from V and 3 bases from J, with 9 bases between. The CDR3 DNA reads as TGTGCCAGTAGTAGGAAAGGGGACACTGAAGCTTTCTTT. Translated, it gives CASSRKGDTEAFF.

The CDR3 spells CASSQVLAEATDTQYF. Here the CDR3 DNA reads TGTGCCAGCAGCCAAGTTCTAGCCGAGGCGACAGATACGCAGTATTTT. V usage is TRBV4-2 and J usage is TRBJ2-3; D is perhaps TRBD2 (5 bases). The CDR3 is 16 amino acids. The germline V gene encodes CDR1 LGHNA and CDR2 YNFKEQ. The ends were cut back, 1 base at V and 3 bases at J, with 14 bases in the middle.

This rearrangement joins TRBV27 to TRBJ2-5; 7 bases fit TRBD2. With 6 bases clipped from V and 4 bases from J, the junction kept 5 bases outside the gene matches. CDR3 size: 13 residues. Looked up from germline, CDR1 is MNHEY and CDR2 is SMNVEV (reference sequence). In nucleotides, the CDR3 is TGTGCCAGCAGGTCGGGGGGTCGAGAGACCCAGTACTTC. Translating it yields CASRSGGRETQYF.

The chain links TRBV5-6 to TRBJ1-5, with 7 bases matching TRBD1. Per the germline V gene, CDR1 is SGHDT and CDR2 is YYEEEE. The CDR3 is 15 amino acids. Germline trimming cut 7 bases from V and 5 bases from J; bases unmatched to any gene: 12. CDR3 DNA: TGTGCCAGCGGCATAGGAGACAGGGACGATCAGCCCCAGCATTTT. This encodes CASGIGDRDDQPQHF.

The rearrangement uses TRBV10-3 and TRBJ1-4; TRBD1 might be the D (5 bases). Germline V gene data show CDR1 as ENHRY and CDR2 as SYGVKD. Between the trimmed V and J ends, which lost 6 bases and 3 bases, there was a span of 17 bases. The CDR3 extends over 16 amino acids. CDR3 in DNA: TGTGCCATCAGCCCCTTGGGGGGAGCGGCTAATGAAAAACTGTTTTTT. Translated, it gives CAISPLGGAANEKLFF.

This sequence joins TRBV7-9 and TRBJ1-5; D is possibly TRBD1 (6 bases). The V end was cut by 5 bases, the J end by 4 bases, with 12 bases between. CDR1 SEHNR and CDR2 FQNEAQ come from the germline V gene (reference sequence). This CDR3 has 14 amino acids. The CDR3 spells CASSRGGANQPQHF. CDR3 sequence (DNA): TGTGCCAGCAGCAGGGGGGGAGCAAATCAGCCCCAGCATTTT. Drawing the rest from reference TRBV7-9 and TRBJ1-5, the complete variable domain is DTGVSQNPRHKITKRGQNVTFRCDPISEHNRLYWYRQTLGQGPEFLTYFQNEAQLEKSRLLSDRFSAERPKGSFSTLEIQRTEQGDSAMYLCASSRGGANQPQHFGDGTRLSIL.

In its sample, this clone was seen once. The chain links TRBV11-2 to TRBJ2-7, with 10 bases lining up with TRBD2. This CDR3 is built from 17 residues. V was pared by 3 bases and J by 4 bases, with 12 bases of the junction left unmatched. Germline CDR1 is SGHAT and CDR2 is FQNNGV. The CDR3 here is CASSLISGGAKSYEQYF. CDR3 coding DNA: TGTGCCAGCAGCTTGATCAGCGGGGGGGCGAAGTCTTACGAGCAGTACTTC.

The chain employs TRBV27 and TRBJ1-4, with D maybe TRBD1 (5 bases). This CDR3 comprises 18 residues. Trimming left V 1 base short and J 8 bases short, with 23 bases between. CDR1 and CDR2 (germline): MNHEY, SMNVEV (reference sequence). The CDR3 nucleotides are TGTGCCAGCAGTTTATATACCCCCCGGGGGAGGGTTGGGGAAAAACTGTTTTTT. Protein product: CASSLYTPRGRVGEKLFF.